This T cell receptor beta chain is drawn from a study of CXCR3-negative and CXCR3-positive naive CD8 T cells. Study-wide points: The study found that naive CXCR3-negative and CXCR3-positive cells shared TRBV-TRBJ usage, while memory cells differed. Diversity was high in both naive subsets and much lower in memory cells. Hydrophobicity of TRB CDR3s was greater in CXCR3-positive naive cells than in CXCR3-negative naive cells. PBMCs showed partially decreased CXCR3 expression after cryopreservation, and most assays used fresh PBMCs.

The authors prepared UMI-labeled TRB cDNA libraries by 5' RACE. TCRdb re-called the 5' RACE reads, yielding one record per CDR3 amino acid sequence without DNA. This repertoire includes some 150,000 distinct CDR3 sequences. The CDR3 totals 15 residues. Germline-derived CDR1 and CDR2 are MNHEY and SMNVEV (reference sequence). Concerning this clonotype: Its antigen is not known.

The CD45RO-CCR7+CD27+CD95- phenotype denoted naive CD8+ T cells. This chain links TRBV27 with TRBJ2-7. This TCR derives from a human donor in good health. Some clones in this sample may be carry-over from other donors' samples. The sample taken for sequencing was naive CXCR3+ CD8+ T cells from blood. Subset here: CD45RO-CCR7+CD27+CD95- naive CD8+ T cells expressing CXCR3 (TNR3+). The CDR3 sequence: CASSLKTSWGNEQYF.